The 15 T cell receptor beta chains below all came from one sample that was sequenced in a study of cytomegalovirus exposure and HLA in healthy donors. PCR amplification relied on 60 Vbeta primers (plus 13 Jbeta primers). Here immunoSEQ multiplex PCR was the method, and the copy in TCRdb shows in-frame clones only, minus some. The profile shows about 140,000 clones, roughly 80% of them singletons. The sequencing sample was made of PBMCs. The receptors shown here come from a man aged 35 to 55 in good health and CMV-seropositive.

The rearrangement uses TRBV27 and TRBJ1-2; D is uncertain. Germline CDR1 is MNHEY and CDR2 is SMNVEV (reference sequence). V lost 2 bases to trimming and J lost 3 bases, with 7 bases between them. This CDR3 is built from 13 residues. DNA for the CDR3: TGTGCCAGCAGTTTAGGGCGCGACTATGGCTACACCTTC. This translates into CASSLGRDYGYTF.

This clone was seen only a few times. The chain uses TRBV5-1 and TRBJ1-1, with D possibly matching TRBD1 (6 bases). This CDR3 spans 16 amino acids. Trimming took 5 bases from V and 2 from J, leaving 19 bases between them. Germline CDR1 SGHRS, CDR2 YFSETQ. For the CDR3, the DNA is TGCGCCAGCAGTTTTGGCGGGGGGCGAGTCAACACTGAAGCTTTCTTT. It codes for CASSFGGGRVNTEAFF.

The V and J genes are TRBV7-9 and TRBJ2-7; maybe TRBD1 (6 bases). The germline V gene encodes CDR1 SEHNR and CDR2 FQNEAQ (reference sequence). The V end lost 2 bases, the J end lost 2 bases, and 13 bases lay between the germline ends. The CDR3 runs to 15 residues. Here the CDR3 DNA reads TGTGCCAGCAGCTTACCACAGGGTTCAACCTACGAGCAGTACTTC. Amino acids: CASSLPQGSTYEQYF.

The J gene is TRBJ1-5, the V gene TRBV19; 8 positions agree with TRBD1. CDR3 length: 16 residues. The germline V gene has CDR1 LNHDA and CDR2 SQIVND (reference sequence). The V gene end was trimmed by 2 bases and the J gene end by 5 bases; junction bases not matched to a gene: 8. This CDR3 is CASSIRSGGLHQPQHF. The CDR3 DNA follows: TGTGCCAGTAGTATACGGTCAGGGGGCCTCCATCAGCCCCAGCATTTT.

The gene calls are TRBV5-1 and TRBJ1-2; D unresolved. This CDR3 contains 13 residues. CDR1 SGHRS and CDR2 YFSETQ come from the germline V gene. With 0 bases removed from V and 4 bases from J, the gap between germline ends came to 7 bases. CDR3: CASSLAYGYGYTF. In nucleotides, the CDR3 is TGCGCCAGCAGCTTGGCCTACGGCTATGGCTACACCTTC. The variable domain in full, completed from reference TRBV5-1 and TRBJ1-2, reads KAGVTQTPRYLIKTRGQQVTLSCSPISGHRSVSWYQQTPGQGLQFLFEYFSETQRNKGNFPGRFSGRQFSNSRSEMNVSTLELGDSALYLCASSLAYGYGYTFGSGTRLTVV.

The chain couples TRBV2 to TRBJ1-1; D uncertain. The germline gives CDR1 SNHLY, CDR2 FYNNEI. The CDR3 sequence is 13 residues long. Trimming stripped 7 bases from V and 6 bases from J, with 15 bases between. CDR3 region: CASIMDSAAEAFF. CDR3 nucleotide sequence: TGTGCCAGCATCATGGACTCAGCCGCTGAAGCTTTCTTT.

The chain is built from TRBV19 and TRBJ1-5; D remains unclear. Germline V gene data show CDR1 as LNHDA and CDR2 as SQIVND (reference sequence). The CDR3 consists of 15 residues. Trimming removed 6 bases from V and 2 bases from J, with 14 bases in between. The CDR3 DNA reads as TGTGCCAGTAGGTGGGGAGGGAAGGGCAATCAGCCCCAGCATTTT. It encodes CASRWGGKGNQPQHF.

CDR3 in DNA: TGTGCCTGGAGTTACCGGACAGGGCGCGACCACGAGCAGTACTTC. It is translated as CAWSYRTGRDHEQYF. The chain recombines TRBV30 with TRBJ2-7, with TRBD1 matching 8 bases. The CDR3 totals 15 residues. V lost 2 bases and J lost 5; bases outside the gene matches: 11. Germline values: CDR1 GTSNPN, CDR2 SVGIG (reference sequence).

A few counts support this clone. This rearrangement joins TRBV6-5 to TRBJ1-4; 11 bases map to TRBD1. V shed 4 bases, J shed 8 bases, and the junction held 9 bases outside the gene matches. CDR3 length: 16 amino acids. The germline V gene has CDR1 MNHEY and CDR2 SVGAGI. For the CDR3, the DNA is TGTGCCAGCAGTTCCGTTCCGGGACAGGGGGGCGAAAAACTGTTTTTT. It is translated as CASSSVPGQGGEKLFF.

The rearrangement uses TRBV30 and TRBJ2-5; D is ambiguous. Trimming stripped 0 bases from V and 2 bases from J, with 13 bases between. The CDR3 spans 15 residues. Germline CDR1 and CDR2: GTSNPN and SVGIG (reference sequence). CDR3 protein: CAWSVGSGSQETQYF. Here the CDR3 DNA reads TGTGCCTGGAGTGTAGGTTCCGGGTCTCAAGAGACCCAGTACTTC.

V usage is TRBV5-1 and J usage is TRBJ1-3; 10 nucleotides agree with TRBD1. J lost 7 bases, V lost 5 bases, and 6 bases had no gene match. This CDR3 contains 14 residues. CDR1 SGHRS and CDR2 YFSETQ come from the germline V gene. The CDR3 is CASRTGTGVNTIYF. As DNA, the CDR3 is TGCGCCAGCAGGACCGGGACAGGGGTGAACACCATATATTTT.

The J gene is TRBJ2-1, the V gene TRBV6-6; perhaps TRBD2 as D (5 bases). Trimming removed 2 bases from V and 9 bases from J, with 8 bases in between. Germline assignment: CDR1 MNHNY and CDR2 SVGAGI (reference sequence). The CDR3 is 12 residues long. The CDR3 coding sequence is TGTGCCAGCAGTTACGGGAGCAGTGAGCAGTTCTTC. Protein product: CASSYGSSEQFF.

CDR3 amino acids: CASSPPRTGAFSEAFF. The CDR3 nucleotides read TGTGCCAGCTCACCACCGAGGACAGGGGCCTTCTCTGAAGCTTTCTTT. The chain has TRBV18 and TRBJ1-1; 9 bases are shared with TRBD1. V shed 0 bases and J 6 bases; nucleotides not matched to a gene: 8. The CDR3 has 16 amino acids. Germline CDR1 and CDR2: KGHSH and LQKENI. Looking up the rest from reference TRBV18 and TRBJ1-1 gives the full variable domain: NAGVMQNPRHLVRRRGQEARLRCSPMKGHSHVYWYRQLPEEGLKFMVYLQKENIIDESGMPKERFSAEFPKEGPSILRIQQVVRGDSAAYFCASSPPRTGAFSEAFFGQGTRLTVV.

The V and J genes are TRBV7-9 and TRBJ1-2; 8 positions match TRBD1. J gave up 5 bases and V 6 bases, and 8 bases lay outside the gene matches. The CDR3 loop spans 14 amino acids. Germline V lookup: CDR1 SEHNR, CDR2 FQNEAQ (reference sequence). This chain's CDR3 is CASRQQGVAYGYTF. The DNA for the CDR3 is TGTGCCAGCAGGCAACAGGGGGTAGCTTATGGCTACACCTTC.

This rearrangement joins TRBV10-3 to TRBJ2-7; TRBD1 aligns across 8 bases. Germline V gives CDR1 ENHRY, CDR2 SYGVKD. V shed 4 bases and J 4 bases; nucleotides not matched to a gene: 9. This CDR3 comprises 15 residues. CDR3 nucleotide sequence: TGTGCCATCAGTGCAAACCAGGGGGCGTCTTACGAGCAGTACTTC. Its translation: CAISANQGASYEQYF.